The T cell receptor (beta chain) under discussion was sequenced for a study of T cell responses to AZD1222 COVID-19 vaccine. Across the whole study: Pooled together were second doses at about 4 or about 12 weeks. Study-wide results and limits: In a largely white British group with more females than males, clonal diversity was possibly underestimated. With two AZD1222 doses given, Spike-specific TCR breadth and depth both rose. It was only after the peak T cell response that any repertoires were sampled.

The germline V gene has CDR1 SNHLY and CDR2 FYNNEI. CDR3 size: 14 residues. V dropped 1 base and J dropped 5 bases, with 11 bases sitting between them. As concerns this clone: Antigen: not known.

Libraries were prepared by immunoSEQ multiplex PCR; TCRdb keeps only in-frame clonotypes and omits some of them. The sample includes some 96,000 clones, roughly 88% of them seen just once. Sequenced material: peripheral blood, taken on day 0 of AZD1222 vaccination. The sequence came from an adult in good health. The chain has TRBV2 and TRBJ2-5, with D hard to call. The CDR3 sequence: CASSEEWSVETQYF. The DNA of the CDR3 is TGTGCCAGCAGTGAAGAGTGGTCTGTGGAGACCCAGTACTTC.